The next 30 T cell receptor beta chains were all read from a single sample in a study of OX40 agonist ivuxolimab in advanced cancers. The library was produced with the immunoSEQ multiplex PCR assay. Imported from immuneACCESS, the table was reduced by TCRdb to in-frame sequences with V and J called. These copies leave out some clones; in studies compared against another copy, an unresolved V gene accounts for under half, and the cause of the remainder is not known. A total of 90,000 to 150,000 clones appear in this sample, roughly nine tenths of them only once. Roughly 0.59% of the sample belongs to the ten largest clones. Sequencing used CD4+ or CD8+ T cells sorted from blood, obtained in a trial of the OX40 agonist ivuxolimab. The receptors derive from an adult with an advanced solid tumor such as melanoma, head and neck, liver or kidney cancer.

The chain links TRBV27 to TRBJ2-7; D perhaps matches TRBD2 (7 bases). The germline V gene encodes CDR1 MNHEY and CDR2 SMNVEV (reference sequence). The ends were cut back, 8 bases at V and 10 bases at J, with 21 bases in the middle. The CDR3 is made up of 13 amino acids. CDR3 region: CASSPRRGALQYF. The CDR3 DNA is TGTGCCAGCTCTCCGCGACGGGGGGCACTTCAGTACTTC.

This chain uses TRBV18 with TRBJ1-2; 9 bases agree with TRBD1. J was trimmed by 2 bases and V by 2 bases; bases with no gene match: 3. The germline V gene encodes CDR1 KGHSH and CDR2 LQKENI. This CDR3 is 15 amino acids long. CDR3 in DNA: TGTGCCAGCTCACCAGGACAGGGGCAAAACTATGGCTACACCTTC. Translated: CASSPGQGQNYGYTF. The full variable domain, its missing parts supplied by reference TRBV18 and TRBJ1-2, is NAGVMQNPRHLVRRRGQEARLRCSPMKGHSHVYWYRQLPEEGLKFMVYLQKENIIDESGMPKERFSAEFPKEGPSILRIQQVVRGDSAAYFCASSPGQGQNYGYTFGSGTRLTVV.

The chain uses TRBV7-2 and TRBJ1-2; D not certain. In germline, CDR1 is SGHTA, CDR2 FQGNSA. This CDR3 contains 13 residues. The V gene lost 1 base and the J gene lost 4 bases, with 7 bases spanning the gap. The CDR3 DNA reads TGTGCCAGCAGCTTAGGGACGGTCTATGGCTACACCTTC. This codes for CASSLGTVYGYTF.

This clone was detected only a few times. This chain joins TRBV30 and TRBJ2-5, with 10 bases aligning to TRBD1. The CDR3 spans 15 residues. The germline CDR1 and CDR2 sequences are GTSNPN and SVGIG (reference sequence). The V gene end was trimmed by 2 bases and the J gene end by 4 bases; junction bases not matched to a gene: 7. The CDR3 nucleotides read TGTGCCTGGAGTATAGGACAGGGGGGCAGAGAGACCCAGTACTTC. Its protein product is CAWSIGQGGRETQYF.

The rearrangement uses TRBV2 and TRBJ1-5, with TRBD1 as a possible D gene (5 bases). Looked up from germline, CDR1 is SNHLY and CDR2 is FYNNEI. The V end was cut by 6 bases, the J end by 2 bases, with 14 bases between. The CDR3 is 15 residues long. In DNA form, the CDR3 reads TGTGCCAGCAGCCCAGAAAGGGGAGGCAATCAGCCCCAGCATTTT. Amino acids: CASSPERGGNQPQHF.

The V call is TRBV18, the J call TRBJ2-5; D may be TRBD2 (6 bases). Germline CDR1 is KGHSH and CDR2 is LQKENI. V lost 6 bases and J 1 base, leaving 15 bases between the germline ends. The CDR3 has 15 residues. The CDR3 region has the DNA TGTGCCAGCTCGGGGCGGGGTGGCTTCCAAGAGACCCAGTACTTC. Its translation is CASSGRGGFQETQYF.

This chain joins TRBV10-3 and TRBJ2-7; D remains ambiguous. There are 12 residues in the CDR3. Trimming removed 4 bases from V and 3 bases from J, with 7 bases in between. The germline gives CDR1 ENHRY, CDR2 SYGVKD. The CDR3 DNA follows: TGTGCCATCAGTGGATCGGGCTACGAGCAGTACTTC. The encoded protein is CAISGSGYEQYF.

This rearrangement joins TRBV6-5 to TRBJ2-7, with D tentatively TRBD1 (5 bases). The germline CDR1 and CDR2 sequences are MNHEY and SVGAGI. CDR3 length: 14 amino acids. V was trimmed by 7 bases and J by 4 bases, leaving 17 bases between them. The CDR3 bases are TGTGCCAGCATCCCCGGCCAGGGCCAATACGAGCAGTACTTC. Its protein product is CASIPGQGQYEQYF.

The rearrangement joins TRBV2 to TRBJ2-3, with D unclear. Trimming shortened V by 6 bases and J by 0 bases, and 16 bases separated the two germline ends. This CDR3 comprises 16 residues. CDR1 SNHLY and CDR2 FYNNEI come from the germline V gene. Here the CDR3 reads CASSLFSGVSTDTQYF. The CDR3 DNA is TGTGCCAGCAGCCTATTCTCCGGAGTCAGCACAGATACGCAGTATTTT.

The chain employs TRBV7-6 and TRBJ1-6; no clear D gene. This CDR3 has 13 residues. With 0 bases removed from V and 8 bases from J, the gap between germline ends came to 5 bases. Per the germline V gene, CDR1 is SGHVS and CDR2 is FNYEAQ. The CDR3, as DNA: TGTGCCAGCAGCTTAGCCGGGGATTCACCCCTCCACTTT. It translates to CASSLAGDSPLHF. Full variable domain (missing parts from reference TRBV7-6 and TRBJ1-6): GAGVSQSPRYKVTKRGQDVALRCDPISGHVSLYWYRQALGQGPEFLTYFNYEAQQDKSGLPNDRFSAERPEGSISTLTIQRTEQRDSAMYRCASSLAGDSPLHFGNGTRLTVT.

This clone showed up just once. This rearrangement joins TRBV28 to TRBJ2-7; a possible D gene is TRBD1 (5 bases). Germline V gene lookup returns CDR1 MDHEN and CDR2 SYDVKM. V lost 2 bases and J lost 1, with 12 bases in between. CDR3 length: 15 residues. As DNA, the CDR3 is TGTGCCAGCAGTTTAGTCCCAGGGAAATCCTACGAGCAGTACTTC. This codes for CASSLVPGKSYEQYF.

This clone was picked up one time. V gene TRBV5-6 combines with J gene TRBJ2-3, with D possibly matching TRBD2 (6 bases). This CDR3 comprises 15 residues. Trimming pared 2 bases from V and 3 bases from J, leaving 13 bases between. Germline values: CDR1 SGHDT, CDR2 YYEEEE. CDR3 residues: CASSLRLGKTDTQYF. CDR3 nucleotide sequence: TGTGCCAGCAGCTTACGACTAGGGAAAACAGATACGCAGTATTTT. Supplemented by reference TRBV5-6 and TRBJ2-3, the full variable domain reads DAGVTQSPTHLIKTRGQQVTLRCSPKSGHDTVSWYQQALGQGPQFIFQYYEEEERQRGNFPDRFSGHQFPNYSSELNVNALLLGDSALYLCASSLRLGKTDTQYFGPGTRLTVL.

The V call is TRBV7-8, the J call TRBJ1-5, with unresolved D. This CDR3 contains 16 residues. Trimming stripped 1 base from V and 7 bases from J, with 17 bases between. Germline V gene data show CDR1 as SGHVS and CDR2 as FQNEAQ. The CDR3 reads CASSLGSLGLRQPQHF. Written as DNA, the CDR3 is TGTGCCAGCAGCTTAGGAAGTTTGGGGTTGCGGCAGCCCCAGCATTTT.

The chain has TRBV7-2 and TRBJ2-1; D is perhaps TRBD2 (6 bases). The V gene lost 3 bases and the J gene lost 10 bases, with 13 bases spanning the gap. CDR1 is SGHTA, CDR2 FQGNSA, per germline. The CDR3 has 13 amino acids. The CDR3 region is CASSFSTAGEQFF. CDR3 bases: TGTGCCAGCAGCTTTTCTACCGCGGGGGAGCAGTTCTTC.

The V and J genes are TRBV6-6 and TRBJ2-7; D gene uncertain. The germline V gene encodes CDR1 MNHNY and CDR2 SVGAGI (reference sequence). The germline V and J ends were trimmed by 2 bases and 1 base, with 3 bases remaining between them. CDR3 length equals 12 residues. The CDR3 DNA is TGTGCCAGCAGTTACGTATCCTACGAGCAGTACTTC. Its translation is CASSYVSYEQYF.

The CDR3 coding sequence is TGTGCCAGTAGTATAGGCAGGCCCAATTCACCCCTCCACTTT. Its protein is CASSIGRPNSPLHF. The genes are TRBV19 and TRBJ1-6, with D unclear. The CDR3 sequence is 14 residues long. Germline lookup yields CDR1 LNHDA and CDR2 SQIVND (reference sequence). V lost 1 base and J lost 7, with 8 bases in between.

In this sample, this clone turned up once. The chain couples TRBV6-1 to TRBJ1-3; D gene unclear. Trimming removed 5 bases from V and 2 bases from J, with 13 bases in between. The germline CDR1 and CDR2 sequences are MNHNS and SASEGT. The CDR3 is 15 residues long. DNA for the CDR3: TGTGCCAGCAGTACCCAAGTGGTAACTGGAAACACCATATATTTT. This sequence encodes CASSTQVVTGNTIYF.

In nucleotides, the CDR3 is TGTGCCAGCAGCTTTTCCCAGGGTGGCACCGGGGAGCTGTTTTTT. It is translated as CASSFSQGGTGELFF. The chain uses TRBV7-2 and TRBJ2-2, with a weak D call TRBD1 (5 bases). The CDR3 contains 15 residues. Per the germline V gene, CDR1 is SGHTA and CDR2 is FQGNSA. V was trimmed by 3 bases and J by 4 bases, leaving 12 bases between them. Supplemented by reference TRBV7-2 and TRBJ2-2, the full variable domain reads GAGVSQSPSNKVTEKGKDVELRCDPISGHTALYWYRQSLGQGLEFLIYFQGNSAPDKSGLPSDRFSAERTGGSVSTLTIQRTQQEDSAVYLCASSFSQGGTGELFFGEGSRLTVL.

The V call is TRBV10-2, the J call TRBJ2-1; 7 positions match TRBD2. V lost 0 bases to trimming and J lost 11 bases; unmatched junction nucleotides: 1. The CDR3 spans 12 residues. Germline CDR1 reads WSHSY; CDR2 reads SAAADI. The CDR3 region is CASSESGGKQFF. The CDR3 DNA reads TGCGCCAGCAGTGAGTCGGGGGGGAAGCAGTTCTTC.

This clone appeared once. V gene TRBV5-1 combines with J gene TRBJ2-7; no definite D call. Trimming left V 2 bases short and J 3 bases short, with 12 bases between. CDR3 length: 14 residues. Per germline, CDR1 SGHRS and CDR2 YFSETQ. CDR3 DNA sequence: TGCGCCAGCAGCTTTTCTGATGGGGTCTACGAGCAGTACTTC. Translation gives CASSFSDGVYEQYF.

V usage is TRBV16 and J usage is TRBJ1-5; D is unclear. The CDR3 runs to 14 residues. Trimming removed 2 bases from V and 7 bases from J, with 12 bases in between. The germline gives CDR1 KGHSY, CDR2 FQNENV. CDR3 in DNA: TGTGCCAGCAGCCAAGGCCTAGGAGAACAGCCCCAGCATTTT. The encoded protein is CASSQGLGEQPQHF.

In the case of this clone: Other DNA sequences in this specimen translate into the identical CDR3. J is TRBJ2-5 and V is TRBV7-2, with 9 bases matching TRBD1. The germline V gene has CDR1 SGHTA and CDR2 FQGNSA. Trimming cost V 5 bases and J 3 bases; bases outside gene matches: 4. This CDR3 has 14 residues. CDR3 loop: CASSPRTGEETQYF. In nucleotides, the CDR3 is TGTGCCAGCAGCCCCCGGACAGGGGAAGAGACCCAGTACTTC.

The chain couples TRBV6-6 to TRBJ2-3; TRBD1 might be the D (5 bases). The CDR3 consists of 12 residues. Per the germline V gene, CDR1 is MNHNY and CDR2 is SVGAGI (reference sequence). V was clipped by 4 bases and J by 14 bases, with 16 bases between them. For the CDR3, the DNA is TGTGCCAGCAGTTTTTCGGCGCAGCAGGGGTATTTT. It codes for CASSFSAQQGYF.

The chain is built from TRBV6-1 and TRBJ2-7; 7 bases map to TRBD2. Looked up from germline, CDR1 is MNHNS and CDR2 is SASEGT. J gave up 1 base and V 4 bases, and 7 bases lay outside the gene matches. CDR3 length: 15 amino acids. Here the CDR3 DNA reads TGTGCCAGCAGTGGGGGAGGGACGGGGTCCTACGAGCAGTACTTC. It codes for CASSGGGTGSYEQYF.

J is TRBJ2-5 and V is TRBV7-2; the D is unclear. Germline CDR1 is SGHTA and CDR2 is FQGNSA. The CDR3 has 11 residues. The ends were cut back, 2 bases at V and 2 bases at J, with 0 bases in the middle. CDR3 region: CASSLQETQYF. DNA of the CDR3: TGTGCCAGCAGCTTACAAGAGACCCAGTACTTC.

This clone was recorded once. This chain joins TRBV7-9 and TRBJ1-4; 7 nucleotides align to TRBD1. Per the germline V gene, CDR1 is SEHNR and CDR2 is FQNEAQ (reference sequence). J was trimmed by 6 bases and V by 5 bases; bases with no gene match: 12. The CDR3 covers 16 residues. The CDR3 reads CASSPIRQGGDEKLFF. The CDR3 DNA follows: TGTGCCAGCAGCCCGATCAGACAGGGCGGTGATGAAAAACTGTTTTTT. The full variable domain, in which reference TRBV7-9 and TRBJ1-4 provide the parts outside the CDR3, is DTGVSQNPRHKITKRGQNVTFRCDPISEHNRLYWYRQTLGQGPEFLTYFQNEAQLEKSRLLSDRFSAERPKGSFSTLEIQRTEQGDSAMYLCASSPIRQGGDEKLFFGSGTQLSVL.

CDR3 in amino acids: CASSMSDTQYF. The DNA for the CDR3 is TGTGCCAGTAGTATGAGTGATACGCAGTATTTT. This chain connects TRBV19 to TRBJ2-3; D uncertain. Germline values: CDR1 LNHDA, CDR2 SQIVND (reference sequence). This CDR3 has 11 residues. V was shortened by 3 bases and J by 6 bases, with 4 bases between the two germline ends.

V and J are TRBV6-5 and TRBJ2-4; no reliable D call. Trimming pared 4 bases from V and 6 bases from J, leaving 13 bases between. This CDR3 contains 14 residues. From germline, CDR1 is MNHEY and CDR2 SVGAGI. CDR3 sequence (DNA): TGTGCCAGCAGTTCGGGCACTACTTTAAACATTCAGTACTTC. Translated: CASSSGTTLNIQYF.

V is TRBV5-4 and J is TRBJ2-2; TRBD2 might be the D (5 bases). The CDR3 is 16 amino acids. Germline CDR1 SGHNT, CDR2 YYREEE (reference sequence). Trimming cost V 4 bases and J 0 bases, with 13 bases left between them. The CDR3 loop is CASSGTGLTNTGELFF. In DNA form, the CDR3 reads TGTGCCAGCAGCGGCACTGGACTGACGAACACCGGGGAGCTGTTTTTT.

The V gene is TRBV15, the J gene TRBJ2-7; 8 nucleotides match TRBD2. The CDR3 consists of 15 residues. In germline, CDR1 is LNHNV, CDR2 YYDKDF (reference sequence). V dropped 0 bases and J dropped 2; count of bases not matched to a gene: 3. The CDR3 sequence: CATSRDTSGPYEQYF. CDR3 bases: TGTGCCACCAGCAGAGACACTAGCGGACCCTACGAGCAGTACTTC.